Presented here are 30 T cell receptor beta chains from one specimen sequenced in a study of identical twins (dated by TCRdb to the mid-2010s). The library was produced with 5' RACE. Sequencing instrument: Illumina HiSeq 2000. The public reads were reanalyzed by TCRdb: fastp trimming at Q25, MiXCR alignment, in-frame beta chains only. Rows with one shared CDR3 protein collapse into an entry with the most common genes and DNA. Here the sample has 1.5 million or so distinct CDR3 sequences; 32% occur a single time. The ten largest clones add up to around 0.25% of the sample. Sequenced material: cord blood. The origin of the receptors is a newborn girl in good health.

CDR3 nucleotides: TGCAGCGTCGCAAAGAGGACCGGGGCCTACAATGAGCAGTTCTTC. This translates into CSVAKRTGAYNEQFF. The rearrangement uses TRBV29-1 and TRBJ2-1, with a possible D match to TRBD2 (5 bases). Trimming took 6 bases from V and 2 from J, leaving 17 bases between them. CDR3 size: 15 residues. The germline V gene has CDR1 SQVTM and CDR2 ANQGSEA.

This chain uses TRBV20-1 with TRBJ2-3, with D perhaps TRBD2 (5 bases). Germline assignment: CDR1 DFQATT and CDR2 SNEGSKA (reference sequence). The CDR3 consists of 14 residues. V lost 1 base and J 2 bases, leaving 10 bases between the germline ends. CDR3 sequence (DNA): TGCAGTGCTAGAGGGGATAGCGACACAGATACGCAGTATTTT. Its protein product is CSARGDSDTDTQYF.

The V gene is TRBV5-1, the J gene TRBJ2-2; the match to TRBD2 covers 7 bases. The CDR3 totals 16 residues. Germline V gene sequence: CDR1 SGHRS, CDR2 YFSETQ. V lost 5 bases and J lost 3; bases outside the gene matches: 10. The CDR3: CASRHRGSSYTGELFF. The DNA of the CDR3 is TGCGCCAGCAGACATCGCGGGAGTTCGTACACCGGGGAGCTGTTTTTT.

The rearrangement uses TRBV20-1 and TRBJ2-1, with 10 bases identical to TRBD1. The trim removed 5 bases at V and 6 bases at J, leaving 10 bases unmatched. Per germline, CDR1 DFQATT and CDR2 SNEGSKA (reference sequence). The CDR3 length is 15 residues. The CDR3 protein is CSAFADRGLPNEQFF. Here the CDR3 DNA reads TGCAGTGCTTTTGCCGACAGGGGGCTACCCAATGAGCAGTTCTTC.

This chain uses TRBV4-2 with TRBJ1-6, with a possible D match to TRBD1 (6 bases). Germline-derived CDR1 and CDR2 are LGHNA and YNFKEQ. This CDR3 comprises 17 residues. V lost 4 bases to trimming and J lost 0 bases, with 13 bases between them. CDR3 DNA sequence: TGTGCCAGCAGCCCAAGACAGGCGAGCTCCTATAATTCACCCCTCCACTTT. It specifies CASSPRQASSYNSPLHF.

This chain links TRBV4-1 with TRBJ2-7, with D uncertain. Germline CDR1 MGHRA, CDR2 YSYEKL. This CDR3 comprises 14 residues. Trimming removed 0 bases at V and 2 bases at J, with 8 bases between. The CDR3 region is CASSQDIGPYEQYF. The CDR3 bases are TGCGCCAGCAGCCAAGACATAGGGCCCTACGAGCAGTACTTC.

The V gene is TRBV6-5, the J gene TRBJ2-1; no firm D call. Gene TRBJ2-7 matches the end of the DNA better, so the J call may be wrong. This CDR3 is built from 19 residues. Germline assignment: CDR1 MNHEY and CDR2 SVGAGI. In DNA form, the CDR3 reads TGTGCCAGCAGTTACTTTCTGCTCCTCCTAGAAAGCTCCTACAATGAGCAGTACTTC. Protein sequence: CASSYFLLLLESSYNEQYF.

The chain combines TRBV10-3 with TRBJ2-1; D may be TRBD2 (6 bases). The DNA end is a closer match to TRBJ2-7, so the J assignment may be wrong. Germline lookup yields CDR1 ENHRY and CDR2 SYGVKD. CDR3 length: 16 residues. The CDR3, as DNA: TGTGCCATCAGGGCTGGGGCTAGCGACTCCTACAATGAGCAGTACTTC. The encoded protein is CAIRAGASDSYNEQYF.

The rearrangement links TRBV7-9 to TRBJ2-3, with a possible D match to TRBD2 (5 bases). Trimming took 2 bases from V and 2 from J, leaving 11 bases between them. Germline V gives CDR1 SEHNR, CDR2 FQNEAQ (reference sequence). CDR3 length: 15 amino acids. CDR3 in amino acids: CASSLIAGLTDTQYF. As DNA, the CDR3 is TGTGCCAGCAGCTTAATCGCGGGTCTCACAGATACGCAGTATTTT.

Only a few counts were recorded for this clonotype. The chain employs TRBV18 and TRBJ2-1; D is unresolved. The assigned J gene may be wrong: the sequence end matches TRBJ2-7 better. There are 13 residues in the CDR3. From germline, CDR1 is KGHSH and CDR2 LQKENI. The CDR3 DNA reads TGTGCCAGCTCACCCCAGCCCTACAATGAGCAGTACTTC. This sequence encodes CASSPQPYNEQYF.

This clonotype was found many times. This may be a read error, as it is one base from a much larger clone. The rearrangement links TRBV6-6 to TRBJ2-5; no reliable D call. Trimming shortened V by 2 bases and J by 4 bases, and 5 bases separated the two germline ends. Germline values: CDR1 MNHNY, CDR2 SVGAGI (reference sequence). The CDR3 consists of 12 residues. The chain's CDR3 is CASSYRAETQYF. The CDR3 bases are TGTGCCAGCAGTTACAGGGCAGAGACCCAGTACTTC.

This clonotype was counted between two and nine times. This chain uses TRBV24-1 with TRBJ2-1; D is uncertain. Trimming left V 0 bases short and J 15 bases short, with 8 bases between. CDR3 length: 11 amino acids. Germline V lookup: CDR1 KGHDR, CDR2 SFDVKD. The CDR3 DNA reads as TGTGCCACCAGTGATTTGTCCCTCCGGTTCTTC. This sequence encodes CATSDLSLRFF.

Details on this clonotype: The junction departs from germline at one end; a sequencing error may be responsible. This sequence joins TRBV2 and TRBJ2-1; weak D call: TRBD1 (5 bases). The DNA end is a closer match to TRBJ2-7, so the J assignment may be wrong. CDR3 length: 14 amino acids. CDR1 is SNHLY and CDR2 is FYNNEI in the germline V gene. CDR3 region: CAPYLRGSYNGQYF. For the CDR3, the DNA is TGCGCCCCTTACCTTAGGGGCTCCTACAATGGGCAGTACTTC.

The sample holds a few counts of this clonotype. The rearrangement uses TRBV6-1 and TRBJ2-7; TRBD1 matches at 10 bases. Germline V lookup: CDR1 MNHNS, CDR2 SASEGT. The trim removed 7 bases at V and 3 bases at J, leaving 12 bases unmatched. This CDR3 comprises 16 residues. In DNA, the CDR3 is TGTGCCAGCACCCAATGGACAGGGGGAGTTGGCTACGAGCAGTACTTC. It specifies CASTQWTGGVGYEQYF.

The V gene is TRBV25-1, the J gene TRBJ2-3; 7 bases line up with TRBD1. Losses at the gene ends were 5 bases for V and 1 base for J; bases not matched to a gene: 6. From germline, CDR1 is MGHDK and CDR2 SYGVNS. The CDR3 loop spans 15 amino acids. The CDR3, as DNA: TGTGCCAGCAGTATGGCAGGGGGTGGCACAGATACGCAGTATTTT. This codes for CASSMAGGGTDTQYF. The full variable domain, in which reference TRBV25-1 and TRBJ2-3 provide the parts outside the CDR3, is EADIYQTPRYLVIGTGKKITLECSQTMGHDKMYWYQQDPGMELHLIHYSYGVNSTEKGDLSSESTVSRIRTEHFPLTLESARPSHTSQYLCASSMAGGGTDTQYFGPGTRLTVL.

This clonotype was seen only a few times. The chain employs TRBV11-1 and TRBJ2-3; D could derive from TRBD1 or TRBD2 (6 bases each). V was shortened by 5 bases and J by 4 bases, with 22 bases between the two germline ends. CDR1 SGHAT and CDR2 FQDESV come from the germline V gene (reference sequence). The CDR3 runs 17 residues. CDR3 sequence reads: CASSHLPPPGEADTQYF. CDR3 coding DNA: TGTGCCAGCAGCCATCTACCCCCCCCAGGGGAGGCAGATACGCAGTATTTT.

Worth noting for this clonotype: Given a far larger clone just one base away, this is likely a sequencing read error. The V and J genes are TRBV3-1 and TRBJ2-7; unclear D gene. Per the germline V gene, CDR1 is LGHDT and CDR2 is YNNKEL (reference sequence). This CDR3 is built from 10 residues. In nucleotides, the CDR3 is TGTGCCAGCAGCCCCTACGAGCACTACTTC. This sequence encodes CASSPYEHYF.

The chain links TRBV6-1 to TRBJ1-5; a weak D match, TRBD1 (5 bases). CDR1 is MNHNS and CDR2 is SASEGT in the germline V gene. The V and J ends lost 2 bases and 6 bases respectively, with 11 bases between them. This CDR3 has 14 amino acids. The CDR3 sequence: CASSEPPRGQPQHF. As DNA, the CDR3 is TGTGCCAGCAGTGAACCCCCTAGGGGTCAGCCCCAGCATTTT.

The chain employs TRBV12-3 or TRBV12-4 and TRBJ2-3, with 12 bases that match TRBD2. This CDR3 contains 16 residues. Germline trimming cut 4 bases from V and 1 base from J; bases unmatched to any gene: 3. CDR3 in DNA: TGTGCCAGCAGTTCTAGCGGGAGGGCCGGCACAGATACGCAGTATTTT. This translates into CASSSSGRAGTDTQYF.

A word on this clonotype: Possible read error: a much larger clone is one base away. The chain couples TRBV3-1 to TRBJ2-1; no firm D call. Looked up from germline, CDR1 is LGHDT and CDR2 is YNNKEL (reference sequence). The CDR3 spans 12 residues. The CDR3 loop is CACSQLDNEQFF. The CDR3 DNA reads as TGTGCCTGCAGCCAATTGGACAATGAGCAGTTCTTC.

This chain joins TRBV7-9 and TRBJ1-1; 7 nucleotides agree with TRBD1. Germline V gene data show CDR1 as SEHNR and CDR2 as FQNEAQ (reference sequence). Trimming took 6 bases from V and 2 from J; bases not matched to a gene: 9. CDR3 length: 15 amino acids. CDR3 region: CASRPPGTENTEAFF. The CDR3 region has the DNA TGTGCCAGCAGGCCTCCCGGGACAGAAAACACTGAAGCTTTCTTT.

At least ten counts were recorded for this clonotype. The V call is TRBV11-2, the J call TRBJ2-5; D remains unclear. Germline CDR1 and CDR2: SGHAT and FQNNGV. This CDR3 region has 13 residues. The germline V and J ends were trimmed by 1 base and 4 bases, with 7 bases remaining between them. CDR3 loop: CASSLARVETQYF. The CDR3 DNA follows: TGTGCCAGCAGCTTAGCTCGGGTAGAGACCCAGTACTTC.

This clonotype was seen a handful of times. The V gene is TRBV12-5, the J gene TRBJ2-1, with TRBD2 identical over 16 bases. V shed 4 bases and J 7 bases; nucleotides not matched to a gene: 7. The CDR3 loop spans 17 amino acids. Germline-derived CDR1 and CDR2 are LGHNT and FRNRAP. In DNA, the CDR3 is TGTGCTAGTGGTTCGAACCCGGGACTAGCGGGAGGGAATGAGCAGTTCTTC. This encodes CASGSNPGLAGGNEQFF.

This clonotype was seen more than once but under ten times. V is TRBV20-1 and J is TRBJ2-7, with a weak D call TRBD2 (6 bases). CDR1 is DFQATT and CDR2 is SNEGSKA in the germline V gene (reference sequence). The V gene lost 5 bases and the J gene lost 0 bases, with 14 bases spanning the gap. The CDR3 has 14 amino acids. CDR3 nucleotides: TGCAGTGCTGGGACTGTCTCTAACTCCTACGAGCAGTACTTC. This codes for CSAGTVSNSYEQYF.

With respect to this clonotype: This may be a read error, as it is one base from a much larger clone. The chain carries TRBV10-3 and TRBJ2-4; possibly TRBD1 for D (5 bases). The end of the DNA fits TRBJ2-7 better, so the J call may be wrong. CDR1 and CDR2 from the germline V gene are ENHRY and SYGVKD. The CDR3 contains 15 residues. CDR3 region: CAISDRDKGQNEQYF. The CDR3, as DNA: TGTGCCATCAGTGATCGCGACAAGGGGCAAAACGAGCAGTACTTC.

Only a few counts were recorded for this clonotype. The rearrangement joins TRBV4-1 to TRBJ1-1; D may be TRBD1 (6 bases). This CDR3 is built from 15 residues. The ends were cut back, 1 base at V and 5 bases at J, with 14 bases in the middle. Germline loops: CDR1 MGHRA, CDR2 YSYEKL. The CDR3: CASSQVKGGWTEAFF. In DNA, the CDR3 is TGCGCCAGCAGCCAAGTCAAGGGGGGTTGGACTGAAGCTTTCTTT.

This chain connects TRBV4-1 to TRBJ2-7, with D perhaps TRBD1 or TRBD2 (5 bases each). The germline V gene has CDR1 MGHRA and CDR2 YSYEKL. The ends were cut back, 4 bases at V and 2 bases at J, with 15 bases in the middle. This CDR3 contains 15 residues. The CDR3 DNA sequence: TGCGCCAGCAGCCCCACCGGGACCTCCACCTACGAGCAGTACTTC. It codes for CASSPTGTSTYEQYF.

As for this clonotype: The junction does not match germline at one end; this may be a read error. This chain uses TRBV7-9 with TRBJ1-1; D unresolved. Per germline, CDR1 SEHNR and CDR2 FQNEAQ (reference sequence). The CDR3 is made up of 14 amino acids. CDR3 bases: TGTGCCAGCCGCTTATTAGGGTCGGGCACTGAAGCTTTCTTT. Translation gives CASRLLGSGTEAFF.

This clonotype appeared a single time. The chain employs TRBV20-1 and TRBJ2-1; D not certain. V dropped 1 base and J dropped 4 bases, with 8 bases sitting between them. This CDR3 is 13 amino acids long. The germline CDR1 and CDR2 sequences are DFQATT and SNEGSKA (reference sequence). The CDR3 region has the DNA TGCAGTGCTAGAGCTCTAGATTACAATGAGCAGTTCTTC. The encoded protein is CSARALDYNEQFF.

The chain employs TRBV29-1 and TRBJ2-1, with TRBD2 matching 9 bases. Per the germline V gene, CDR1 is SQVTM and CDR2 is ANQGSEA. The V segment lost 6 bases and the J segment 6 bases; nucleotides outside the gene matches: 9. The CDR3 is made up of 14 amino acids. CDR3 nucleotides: TGCAGCGTCCTTAGGGCGGGGGGGCGCAATGAGCAGTTCTTC. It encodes CSVLRAGGRNEQFF.